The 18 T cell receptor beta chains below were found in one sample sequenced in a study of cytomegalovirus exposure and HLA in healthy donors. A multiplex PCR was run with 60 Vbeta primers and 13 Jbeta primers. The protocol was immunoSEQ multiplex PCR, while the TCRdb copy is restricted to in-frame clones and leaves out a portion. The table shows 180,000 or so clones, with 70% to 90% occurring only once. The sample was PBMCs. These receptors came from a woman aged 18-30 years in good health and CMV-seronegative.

This chain's CDR3 is CASSFLWDRGDKNIQYF. In nucleotides, the CDR3 is TGTGCCAGCAGTTTTCTCTGGGACAGGGGAGACAAAAACATTCAGTACTTC. The chain carries TRBV28 and TRBJ2-4, with 10 nucleotides matching TRBD1. Germline CDR1 reads MDHEN; CDR2 reads SYDVKM. CDR3 length: 17 amino acids. The junction had 8 bases not matched to a gene; V was cut back by 3 bases and J by 3 bases.

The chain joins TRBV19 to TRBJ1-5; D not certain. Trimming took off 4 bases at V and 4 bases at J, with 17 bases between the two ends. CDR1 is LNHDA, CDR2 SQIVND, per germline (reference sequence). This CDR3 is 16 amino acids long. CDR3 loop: CASSRSQIAVNQPQHF. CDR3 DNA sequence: TGTGCCAGTAGTAGATCACAAATAGCGGTGAATCAGCCCCAGCATTTT.

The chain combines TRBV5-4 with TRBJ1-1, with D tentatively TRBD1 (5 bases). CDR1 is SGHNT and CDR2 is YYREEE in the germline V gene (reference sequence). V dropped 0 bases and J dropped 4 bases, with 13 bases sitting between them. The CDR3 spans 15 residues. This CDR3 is CASSLVIGAGTEAFF. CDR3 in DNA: TGTGCCAGCAGCTTGGTTATTGGGGCCGGCACTGAAGCTTTCTTT.

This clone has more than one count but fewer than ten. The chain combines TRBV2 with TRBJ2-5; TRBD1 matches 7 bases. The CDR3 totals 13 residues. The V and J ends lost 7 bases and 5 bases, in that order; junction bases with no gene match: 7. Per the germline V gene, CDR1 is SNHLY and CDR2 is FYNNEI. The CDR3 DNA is TGTGCCAGCAACAGACAAGGGGGCGAGACCCAGTACTTC. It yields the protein CASNRQGGETQYF.

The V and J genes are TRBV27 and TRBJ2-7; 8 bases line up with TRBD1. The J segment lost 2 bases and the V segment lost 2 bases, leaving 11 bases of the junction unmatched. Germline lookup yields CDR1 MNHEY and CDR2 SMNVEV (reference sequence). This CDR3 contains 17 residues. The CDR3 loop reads CASSLTPLDRGAYEQYF. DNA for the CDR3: TGTGCCAGCAGTTTAACCCCGCTTGACAGGGGTGCCTACGAGCAGTACTTC.

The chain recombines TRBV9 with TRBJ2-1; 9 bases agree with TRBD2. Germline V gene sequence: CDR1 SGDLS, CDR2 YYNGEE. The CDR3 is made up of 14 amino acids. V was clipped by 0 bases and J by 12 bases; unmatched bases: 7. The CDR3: CASSVVGREGRQFF. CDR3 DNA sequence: TGTGCCAGCAGCGTAGTTGGGCGGGAGGGTCGGCAGTTCTTC.

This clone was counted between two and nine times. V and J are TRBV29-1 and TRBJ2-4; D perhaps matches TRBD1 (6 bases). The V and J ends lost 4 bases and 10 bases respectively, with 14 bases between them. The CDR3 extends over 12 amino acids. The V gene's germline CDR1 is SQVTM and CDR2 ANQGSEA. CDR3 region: CSVAQGHNIQYF. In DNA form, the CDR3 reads TGCAGCGTTGCCCAGGGACATAATATTCAGTACTTC.

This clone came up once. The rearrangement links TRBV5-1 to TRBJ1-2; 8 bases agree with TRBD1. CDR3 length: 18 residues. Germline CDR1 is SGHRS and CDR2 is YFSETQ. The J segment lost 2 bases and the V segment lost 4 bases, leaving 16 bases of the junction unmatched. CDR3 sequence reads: CASSQIRPGQGSNYGYTF. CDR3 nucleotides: TGCGCCAGCAGCCAAATCCGCCCTGGACAGGGATCCAACTATGGCTACACCTTC.

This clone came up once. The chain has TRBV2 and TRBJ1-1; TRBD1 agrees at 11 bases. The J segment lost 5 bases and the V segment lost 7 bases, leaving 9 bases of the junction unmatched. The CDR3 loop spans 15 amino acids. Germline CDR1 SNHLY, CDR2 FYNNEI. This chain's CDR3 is CASKGQGALETEAFF. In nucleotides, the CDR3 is TGTGCCAGCAAAGGACAGGGGGCTCTGGAGACTGAAGCTTTCTTT.

In DNA form, the CDR3 reads TGCGCCAGCACCCTTAGGACTAGCGGGAGTAATGAGCAGTTCTTC. Translated, it gives CASTLRTSGSNEQFF. The rearrangement joins TRBV5-1 to TRBJ2-1; 13 bases match TRBD2. V lost 6 bases and J lost 7; bases outside the gene matches: 7. The germline CDR1 and CDR2 sequences are SGHRS and YFSETQ. CDR3 length: 15 residues.

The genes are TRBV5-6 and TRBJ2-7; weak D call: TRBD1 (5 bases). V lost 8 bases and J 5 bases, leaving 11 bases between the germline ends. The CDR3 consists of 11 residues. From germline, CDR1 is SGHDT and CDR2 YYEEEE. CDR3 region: CASAGNHEQYF. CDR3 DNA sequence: TGTGCCAGTGCAGGGAACCACGAGCAGTACTTC.

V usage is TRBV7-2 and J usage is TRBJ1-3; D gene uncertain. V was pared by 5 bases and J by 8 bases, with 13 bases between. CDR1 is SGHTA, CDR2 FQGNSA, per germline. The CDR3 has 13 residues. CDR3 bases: TGTGCCAGCAGCCCGATGCGTCGAGACACCATATATTTT. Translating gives CASSPMRRDTIYF. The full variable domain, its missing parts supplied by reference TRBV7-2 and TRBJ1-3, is GAGVSQSPSNKVTEKGKDVELRCDPISGHTALYWYRQSLGQGLEFLIYFQGNSAPDKSGLPSDRFSAERTGGSVSTLTIQRTQQEDSAVYLCASSPMRRDTIYFGEGSWLTVV.

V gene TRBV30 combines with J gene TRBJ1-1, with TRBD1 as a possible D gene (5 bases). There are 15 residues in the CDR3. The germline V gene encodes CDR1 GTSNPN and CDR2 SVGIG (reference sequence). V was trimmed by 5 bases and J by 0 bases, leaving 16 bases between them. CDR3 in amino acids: CAWAVSGRLNTEAFF. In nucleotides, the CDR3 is TGTGCCTGGGCAGTTTCAGGGAGGTTGAACACTGAAGCTTTCTTT.

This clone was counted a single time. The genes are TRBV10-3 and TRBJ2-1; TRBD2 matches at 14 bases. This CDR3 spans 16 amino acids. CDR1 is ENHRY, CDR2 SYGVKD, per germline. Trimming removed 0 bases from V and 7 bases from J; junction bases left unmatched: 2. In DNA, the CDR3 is TGTGCCATCAGTGAGTCTAGGACTAGCGGGAGGAATGAGCAGTTCTTC. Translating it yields CAISESRTSGRNEQFF.

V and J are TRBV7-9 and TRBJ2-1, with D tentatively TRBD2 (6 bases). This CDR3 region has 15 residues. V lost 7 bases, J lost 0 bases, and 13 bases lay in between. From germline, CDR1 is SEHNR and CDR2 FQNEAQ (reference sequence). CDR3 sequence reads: CASTNVADSYNEQFF. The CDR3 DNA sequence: TGTGCCAGCACCAACGTAGCGGACTCCTACAATGAGCAGTTCTTC.

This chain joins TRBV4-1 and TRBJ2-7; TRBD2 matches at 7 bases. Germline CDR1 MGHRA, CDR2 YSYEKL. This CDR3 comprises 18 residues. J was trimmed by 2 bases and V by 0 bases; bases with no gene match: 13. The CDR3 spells CASSQEEAGLAAPYEQYF. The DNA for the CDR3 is TGCGCCAGCAGCCAAGAGGAGGCGGGGCTAGCGGCTCCCTACGAGCAGTACTTC.

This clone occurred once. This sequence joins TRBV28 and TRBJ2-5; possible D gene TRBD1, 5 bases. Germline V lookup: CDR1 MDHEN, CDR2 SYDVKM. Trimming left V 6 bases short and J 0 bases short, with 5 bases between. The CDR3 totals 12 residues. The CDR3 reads CASRGHQETQYF. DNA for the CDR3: TGTGCCAGCAGGGGGCACCAAGAGACCCAGTACTTC.

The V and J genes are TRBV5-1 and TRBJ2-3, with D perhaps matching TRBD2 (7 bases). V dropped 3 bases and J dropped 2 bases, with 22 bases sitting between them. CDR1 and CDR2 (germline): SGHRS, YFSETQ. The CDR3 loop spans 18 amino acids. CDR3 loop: CASSSPGGAVIITDTQYF. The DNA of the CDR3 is TGCGCCAGCAGCTCTCCTGGGGGGGCCGTGATAATCACAGATACGCAGTATTTT. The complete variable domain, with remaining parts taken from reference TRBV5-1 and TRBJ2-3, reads KAGVTQTPRYLIKTRGQQVTLSCSPISGHRSVSWYQQTPGQGLQFLFEYFSETQRNKGNFPGRFSGRQFSNSRSEMNVSTLELGDSALYLCASSSPGGAVIITDTQYFGPGTRLTVL.